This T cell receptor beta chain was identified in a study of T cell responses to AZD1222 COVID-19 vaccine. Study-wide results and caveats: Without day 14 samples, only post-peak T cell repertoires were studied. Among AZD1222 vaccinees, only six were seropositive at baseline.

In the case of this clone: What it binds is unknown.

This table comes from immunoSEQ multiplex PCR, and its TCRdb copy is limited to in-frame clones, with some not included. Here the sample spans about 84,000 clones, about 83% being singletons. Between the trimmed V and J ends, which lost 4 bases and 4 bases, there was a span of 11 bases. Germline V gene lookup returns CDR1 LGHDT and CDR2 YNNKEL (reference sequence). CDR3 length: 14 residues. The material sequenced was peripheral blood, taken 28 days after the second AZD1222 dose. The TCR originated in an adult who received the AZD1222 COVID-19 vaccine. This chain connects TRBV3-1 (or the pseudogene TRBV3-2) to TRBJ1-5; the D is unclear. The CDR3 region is CASSLNGLNQPQHF. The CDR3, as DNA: TGTGCCAGCAGCCTGAACGGCCTTAATCAGCCCCAGCATTTT.